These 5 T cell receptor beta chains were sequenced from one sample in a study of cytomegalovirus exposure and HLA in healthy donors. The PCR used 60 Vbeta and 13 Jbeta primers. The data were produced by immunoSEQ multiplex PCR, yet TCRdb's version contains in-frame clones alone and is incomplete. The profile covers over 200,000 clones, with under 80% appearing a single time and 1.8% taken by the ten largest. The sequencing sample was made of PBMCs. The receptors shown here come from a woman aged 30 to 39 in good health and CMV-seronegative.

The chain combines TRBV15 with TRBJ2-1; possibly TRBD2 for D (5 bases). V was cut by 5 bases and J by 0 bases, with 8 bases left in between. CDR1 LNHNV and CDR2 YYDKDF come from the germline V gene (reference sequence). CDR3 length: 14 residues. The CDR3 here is CATSGGSSYNEQFF. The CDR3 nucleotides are TGTGCCACCAGCGGTGGGAGCTCCTACAATGAGCAGTTCTTC. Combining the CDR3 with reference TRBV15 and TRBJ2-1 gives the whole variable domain DAMVIQNPRYQVTQFGKPVTLSCSQTLNHNVMYWYQQKSSQAPKLLFHYYDKDFNNEADTPDNFQSRRPNTSFCFLDIRSPGLGDTAMYLCATSGGSSYNEQFFGPGTRLTVL.

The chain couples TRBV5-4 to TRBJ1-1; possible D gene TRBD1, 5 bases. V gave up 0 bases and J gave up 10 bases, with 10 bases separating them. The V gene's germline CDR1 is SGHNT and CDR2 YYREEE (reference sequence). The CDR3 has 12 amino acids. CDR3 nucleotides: TGTGCCAGCAGCTTGGGGGGGACTATAGCTTTCTTT. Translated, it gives CASSLGGTIAFF.

The CDR3 coding sequence is TGTGCCAGCAGAGAGAGTGGGAACACTGAAGCTTTCTTT. Protein: CASRESGNTEAFF. The V call is TRBV6-5, the J call TRBJ1-1; D is unclear. Trimming removed 6 bases at V and 1 base at J, with 9 bases between. The CDR3 has 13 residues. Germline CDR1 and CDR2: MNHEY and SVGAGI.

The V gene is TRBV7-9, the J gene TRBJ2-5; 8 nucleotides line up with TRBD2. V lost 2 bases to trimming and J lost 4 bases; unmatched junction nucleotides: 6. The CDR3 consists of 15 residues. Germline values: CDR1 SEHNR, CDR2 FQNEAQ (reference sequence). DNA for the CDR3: TGTGCCAGCAGCTTAATTCCGGGAGGGGCAGAGACCCAGTACTTC. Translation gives CASSLIPGGAETQYF.

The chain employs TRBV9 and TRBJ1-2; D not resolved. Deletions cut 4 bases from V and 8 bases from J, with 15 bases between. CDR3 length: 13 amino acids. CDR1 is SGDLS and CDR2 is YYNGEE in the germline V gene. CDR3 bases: TGTGCCAGCAGCCGCGACGCTTTGGAGGGCTACACCTTC. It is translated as CASSRDALEGYTF.